The 31 T cell receptor beta chains listed next were all sequenced from one sample in a study of cytomegalovirus exposure and HLA in healthy donors. Libraries were prepared by immunoSEQ multiplex PCR; TCRdb keeps only in-frame clonotypes and omits some of them. This table holds 150,000 or so clones, 86% found once. Sequencing input: PBMCs. The receptors derive from a human donor in good health.

The chain employs TRBV5-1 and TRBJ1-1; D is ambiguous. In germline, CDR1 is SGHRS, CDR2 YFSETQ. V lost 0 bases to trimming and J lost 0 bases, with 3 bases between them. This CDR3 region has 13 residues. Here the CDR3 DNA reads TGCGCCAGCAGCTTGGGAGTGAACACTGAAGCTTTCTTT. This sequence encodes CASSLGVNTEAFF.

The J gene is TRBJ2-1, the V gene TRBV7-3; D perhaps matches TRBD2 (5 bases). Between the trimmed V and J ends, which lost 1 base and 0 bases, there was a span of 7 bases. The V gene's germline CDR1 is SGHTA and CDR2 FQGTGA. This CDR3 region has 15 residues. The CDR3 DNA follows: TGTGCCAGCAGCTTAAAAGGGAGCTCCTACAATGAGCAGTTCTTC. Protein sequence: CASSLKGSSYNEQFF.

This clone has just a few counts. This chain uses TRBV9 with TRBJ1-5; D is unresolved. Trimming took off 0 bases at V and 8 bases at J, with 12 bases between the two ends. The CDR3 is 14 residues long. Germline V gene data show CDR1 as SGDLS and CDR2 as YYNGEE. CDR3 nucleotides: TGTGCCAGCAGCGTAGCCCCGCACGGGGAGCCCCAGCATTTT. Encoded protein: CASSVAPHGEPQHF.

J is TRBJ2-5 and V is TRBV5-8, with D unresolved. Trimming took off 0 bases at V and 4 bases at J, with 7 bases between the two ends. In germline, CDR1 is SGHTS, CDR2 YDEGEE. There are 13 residues in the CDR3. The CDR3: CASSLGAGETQYF. The CDR3 nucleotides read TGTGCCAGCAGCTTGGGGGCTGGAGAGACCCAGTACTTC.

This chain uses TRBV19 with TRBJ2-7; D unclear. V lost 8 bases to trimming and J lost 4 bases, with 6 bases between them. Germline V CDR1 and CDR2: LNHDA, SQIVND (reference sequence). CDR3 length: 10 residues. CDR3 DNA: TGTGCCAGTCCCCTGTACGAGCAGTACTTC. The encoded protein is CASPLYEQYF.

Written as DNA, the CDR3 is TGTGCCAGCAGCCACGGAGGAAGGAGCAATCAGCCCCAGCATTTT. Translating gives CASSHGGRSNQPQHF. The rearrangement joins TRBV13 to TRBJ1-5; D is unresolved. Trimming took 5 bases from V and 1 from J, leaving 12 bases between them. The CDR3 consists of 15 residues. Germline CDR1 and CDR2: PRHDT and FYEKMQ (reference sequence).

The chain carries TRBV7-9 and TRBJ2-5, with 8 bases fitting TRBD2. Per the germline V gene, CDR1 is SEHNR and CDR2 is FQNEAQ (reference sequence). The CDR3 consists of 15 residues. V was pared by 2 bases and J by 5 bases, with 7 bases of the junction left unmatched. The CDR3 region is CASSLKAGEAETQYF. The CDR3, as DNA: TGTGCCAGCAGCTTAAAAGCGGGGGAGGCCGAGACCCAGTACTTC.

A note on this clone: The junction and the germline gene differ at one end; a read error may be behind it. V gene TRBV7-7 combines with J gene TRBJ2-1; 12 positions agree with TRBD2. The CDR3 is 15 amino acids. Germline CDR1 reads SSHAT; CDR2 reads FNYEAQ (reference sequence). This CDR3 reads CASSPGTSGYNEQFF. Written as DNA, the CDR3 is TGTGCTAGCAGCCCCGGGACTAGCGGGTACAATGAGCAGTTCTTC.

The chain combines TRBV6-1 with TRBJ1-3; the match to TRBD1 covers 7 bases. Per germline, CDR1 MNHNS and CDR2 SASEGT. The CDR3 length is 17 residues. J was trimmed by 0 bases and V by 3 bases; bases with no gene match: 8. The chain's CDR3 is CASSERTGGNSGNTIYF. The CDR3 DNA reads TGTGCCAGCAGTGAGAGGACAGGCGGAAACTCTGGAAACACCATATATTTT.

This clone was detected only a few times. The V and J genes are TRBV2 and TRBJ2-5; D is perhaps TRBD2 (6 bases). The CDR3 runs 15 residues. Deletions cut 3 bases from V and 9 bases from J, with 20 bases between. CDR1 is SNHLY, CDR2 FYNNEI, per germline. CDR3 in amino acids: CASSEALQRVGAQYF. As DNA, the CDR3 is TGTGCCAGCAGTGAGGCATTACAGCGGGTGGGGGCCCAGTACTTC.

In the case of this clone: The same CDR3 can be traced to other DNA sequences in this sample. This chain uses TRBV19 with TRBJ1-2; tentative D call: TRBD1 (5 bases). There are 12 residues in the CDR3. CDR1 LNHDA and CDR2 SQIVND come from the germline V gene (reference sequence). With 5 bases removed from V and 4 bases from J, the gap between germline ends came to 8 bases. The CDR3 loop is CASSRGSYGYTF. CDR3 bases: TGTGCCAGTAGTCGGGGGAGCTATGGCTACACCTTC.

This sequence joins TRBV18 and TRBJ2-7, with D tentatively TRBD1 (6 bases). CDR1 KGHSH and CDR2 LQKENI come from the germline V gene. Trimming took off 3 bases at V and 3 bases at J, with 15 bases between the two ends. The CDR3 covers 15 residues. The CDR3 nucleotides are TGTGCCAGCTCACCTGGGACGACAGGAATCTACGAGCAGTACTTC. This translates into CASSPGTTGIYEQYF.

The chain links TRBV10-3 to TRBJ2-1; 8 positions match TRBD1. This CDR3 region has 12 residues. The J segment lost 3 bases and the V segment lost 11 bases, leaving 3 bases of the junction unmatched. CDR1 and CDR2 (germline): ENHRY, SYGVKD. The CDR3 DNA follows: TGTGCCTCTGGACAGGGCTACAATGAGCAGTTCTTC. It translates to CASGQGYNEQFF.

J is TRBJ1-1 and V is TRBV4-1, with D perhaps TRBD1 (5 bases). Per germline, CDR1 MGHRA and CDR2 YSYEKL. Trimming left V 2 bases short and J 4 bases short, with 14 bases between. CDR3 length equals 15 residues. CDR3 residues: CASSQPTAERTEAFF. CDR3 in DNA: TGCGCCAGCAGCCAACCGACAGCCGAGCGCACTGAAGCTTTCTTT.

This clone was seen just once. V and J are TRBV11-2 and TRBJ2-3; TRBD2 is a possible D gene (6 bases). V dropped 3 bases and J dropped 6 bases, with 13 bases sitting between them. This CDR3 is built from 14 residues. From germline, CDR1 is SGHAT and CDR2 FQNNGV. The CDR3 nucleotides read TGTGCCAGCAGCTTGGGGCTAGGGAGGGATACGCAGTATTTT. Translated: CASSLGLGRDTQYF.

CDR3 coding DNA: TGTGCCAGCAGTGAGAGGGTGTACACCATATATTTT. It codes for CASSERVYTIYF. The chain uses TRBV2 and TRBJ1-3; D gene unclear. Germline-derived CDR1 and CDR2 are SNHLY and FYNNEI. The germline V and J ends were trimmed by 3 bases and 8 bases, with 8 bases remaining between them. CDR3 length: 12 amino acids.

The chain joins TRBV2 to TRBJ2-3, with 12 bases identical to TRBD2. Trimming cost V 2 bases and J 0 bases; bases outside gene matches: 9. The CDR3 totals 19 residues. CDR1 and CDR2 from the germline V gene are SNHLY and FYNNEI. CDR3 nucleotides: TGTGCCAGCAGTGAACGGCTAGCGGGGGGGCAAAAGAGCACAGATACGCAGTATTTT. As protein: CASSERLAGGQKSTDTQYF.

The chain's CDR3 is CASSLAGAGETQYF. CDR3 sequence (DNA): TGTGCCAGCAGCCTAGCGGGAGCCGGGGAGACCCAGTACTTC. The rearrangement uses TRBV13 and TRBJ2-5, with 10 bases that match TRBD2. The CDR3 totals 14 residues. V trimming: 5 bases; J trimming: 5 bases; junction bases outside the gene matches: 5. Germline V gene data show CDR1 as PRHDT and CDR2 as FYEKMQ (reference sequence). The variable domain in full, with the rest retrieved from reference TRBV13 and TRBJ2-5, is AAGVIQSPRHLIKEKRETATLKCYPIPRHDTVYWYQQGPGQDPQFLISFYEKMQSDKGSIPDRFSAQQFSDYHSELNMSSLELGDSALYFCASSLAGAGETQYFGPGTRLLVL.

The chain uses TRBV4-3 and TRBJ1-2; D is possibly TRBD1 (6 bases). V dropped 3 bases and J dropped 4 bases, with 12 bases sitting between them. The CDR3 consists of 14 residues. Germline values: CDR1 LGHNA, CDR2 YSLEER. The CDR3 sequence: CASSHNRETYGYTF. The CDR3 region has the DNA TGCGCCAGCAGCCACAACAGGGAGACCTATGGCTACACCTTC.

V and J are TRBV5-1 and TRBJ2-5; possibly TRBD1 for D (6 bases). The V end lost 0 bases, the J end lost 4 bases, and 13 bases lay between the germline ends. In germline, CDR1 is SGHRS, CDR2 YFSETQ. This CDR3 region has 15 residues. In nucleotides, the CDR3 is TGCGCCAGCAGCTTGGCAACAGGGAGAGGAGAGACCCAGTACTTC. It is translated as CASSLATGRGETQYF. Supplemented by reference TRBV5-1 and TRBJ2-5, the full variable domain reads KAGVTQTPRYLIKTRGQQVTLSCSPISGHRSVSWYQQTPGQGLQFLFEYFSETQRNKGNFPGRFSGRQFSNSRSEMNVSTLELGDSALYLCASSLATGRGETQYFGPGTRLLVL.

The chain is built from TRBV5-1 and TRBJ1-2; 8 bases are a match to TRBD1. Unmatched junction bases numbered 6, after V lost 4 bases and J lost 4 bases. The CDR3 contains 14 residues. Germline loops: CDR1 SGHRS, CDR2 YFSETQ. The CDR3 bases are TGCGCCAGCAGCCCAGGACAGGGAAGCTATGGCTACACCTTC. This translates into CASSPGQGSYGYTF.

CDR3 nucleotides: TGTGCCAGCTCACCTGCAGAACTAGTAGCCTACGAGCAGTACTTC. It specifies CASSPAELVAYEQYF. This rearrangement joins TRBV18 to TRBJ2-7; tentatively, D is TRBD2 (5 bases). The V and J ends lost 3 bases and 2 bases respectively, with 14 bases between them. In germline, CDR1 is KGHSH, CDR2 LQKENI. This CDR3 has 15 residues.

In regard to this clone: The germline gene is not matched at one end of the junction; a read error may be the cause. The J gene is TRBJ1-2, the V gene TRBV2; D is undetermined. The CDR3 is 14 amino acids. CDR1 SNHLY and CDR2 FYNNEI come from the germline V gene. Here the CDR3 reads CASSGARSNDGYTF. In DNA form, the CDR3 reads TGTGCCAGCAGTGGGGCCAGAAGTAACGATGGCTACACCTTC.

This chain uses TRBV5-1 with TRBJ2-7; the D gene is possibly TRBD1 (6 bases). Trimming took 7 bases from V and 5 from J, leaving 10 bases between them. This CDR3 region has 11 residues. CDR1 and CDR2 (germline): SGHRS, YFSETQ. CDR3 nucleotide sequence: TGCGCCAGCCAGGGGACCCACGAGCAGTACTTC. This codes for CASQGTHEQYF.

The chain is built from TRBV5-6 and TRBJ2-3; the D gene is possibly TRBD2 (6 bases). Germline V gene sequence: CDR1 SGHDT, CDR2 YYEEEE. The length of the CDR3 is 16 residues. Deletions cut 0 bases from V and 1 base from J, with 12 bases between. The CDR3 nucleotides are TGTGCCAGCAGCTTGGCGATAGCGGAGCGCACAGATACGCAGTATTTT. Translation gives CASSLAIAERTDTQYF.

The chain couples TRBV7-9 to TRBJ2-4; D remains ambiguous. The V gene lost 4 bases and the J gene lost 0 bases, with 16 bases spanning the gap. Germline V gene lookup returns CDR1 SEHNR and CDR2 FQNEAQ (reference sequence). The CDR3 is 17 residues long. Here the CDR3 reads CASSYFAPSLAKNIQYF. CDR3 DNA sequence: TGTGCCAGCAGCTACTTCGCGCCTTCACTAGCCAAAAACATTCAGTACTTC.

The chain joins TRBV2 to TRBJ1-1; D gene ambiguous. Trimming took 5 bases from V and 0 from J, leaving 7 bases between them. This CDR3 region has 13 residues. The germline CDR1 and CDR2 sequences are SNHLY and FYNNEI. The CDR3 DNA reads as TGTGCCAGCAGTTGGAGGATGAACACTGAAGCTTTCTTT. Protein sequence: CASSWRMNTEAFF. The full variable domain, in which reference TRBV2 and TRBJ1-1 provide the parts outside the CDR3, is EPEVTQTPSHQVTQMGQEVILRCVPISNHLYFYWYRQILGQKVEFLVSFYNNEISEKSEIFDDQFSVERPDGSNFTLKIRSTKLEDSAMYFCASSWRMNTEAFFGQGTRLTVV.

This clone was detected once. Other nucleotide sequences in the sample specify the same CDR3. V usage is TRBV5-1 and J usage is TRBJ1-1; maybe TRBD1 (5 bases). CDR1 and CDR2 (germline): SGHRS, YFSETQ. V shed 0 bases and J shed 0 bases, with 6 bases lying between them. The length of the CDR3 is 14 residues. Here the CDR3 reads CASSLGQMNTEAFF. In DNA, the CDR3 is TGCGCCAGCAGCTTGGGACAGATGAACACTGAAGCTTTCTTT. The entire variable domain, with the rest obtained from reference TRBV5-1 and TRBJ1-1, is as follows: KAGVTQTPRYLIKTRGQQVTLSCSPISGHRSVSWYQQTPGQGLQFLFEYFSETQRNKGNFPGRFSGRQFSNSRSEMNVSTLELGDSALYLCASSLGQMNTEAFFGQGTRLTVV.

The gene calls are TRBV7-9 and TRBJ2-7; TRBD1 matches at 7 bases. The V segment lost 5 bases and the J segment 5 bases; nucleotides outside the gene matches: 9. The CDR3 has 14 amino acids. Germline V gene lookup returns CDR1 SEHNR and CDR2 FQNEAQ (reference sequence). The CDR3 protein is CASSLLGTDHEQYF. CDR3 DNA: TGTGCCAGCAGCCTACTTGGGACAGACCACGAGCAGTACTTC.

The genes are TRBV11-2 and TRBJ2-5; D not certain. The CDR3 runs 12 residues. Germline CDR1 SGHAT, CDR2 FQNNGV. V dropped 2 bases and J dropped 5 bases, with 6 bases sitting between them. As DNA, the CDR3 is TGTGCCAGCAGCTTACTTTTTGAGACCCAGTACTTC. Its protein is CASSLLFETQYF.

V is TRBV7-9 and J is TRBJ1-5, with a weak D call TRBD1 (6 bases). CDR3 length: 14 amino acids. The V and J ends lost 1 base and 5 bases respectively, with 9 bases between them. Germline values: CDR1 SEHNR, CDR2 FQNEAQ (reference sequence). The CDR3 DNA is TGTGCCAGCAGCTTAGACAGGGCGGATCAGCCCCAGCATTTT. It yields the protein CASSLDRADQPQHF.